This T cell receptor beta chain was recorded in a study of T-cell reconstitution after alpha-beta-depleted transplantation in children. It was with unique molecular identifiers that the TCRbeta library was prepared. TCRdb re-derived calls from the PCR reads in MiXCR, one entry per CDR3 protein. The repertoire holds about 580,000 distinct CDR3 sequences, roughly 23% seen once, with less than 15% in the top ten. Findings and caveats of the study: Newly produced T cells mostly provided counts and TCRbeta diversity after one year, as hyperexpanded clones declined.

This clonotype was picked up a small number of times. Its antigen is not identified. The clonotype originates from a boy under three years old who had a stem cell transplant for acute myeloid leukemia, so the T cells may come from the graft donor. The sequences come from PBMCs, mostly from graft donor cells, collected 360 days after TCRalphabeta/CD19-depleted stem cell transplant.

CDR3: CASSPSYGAQGNTIYF. The CDR3 coding sequence is TGTGCCAGCAGCCCCTCATATGGGGCCCAGGGAAACACCATATATTTT. The chain joins TRBV11-2 to TRBJ1-3; D perhaps matches TRBD1 (5 bases). Germline V lookup: CDR1 SGHAT, CDR2 FQNNGV. V was pared by 5 bases and J by 4 bases, with 18 bases between. The length of the CDR3 is 16 residues.